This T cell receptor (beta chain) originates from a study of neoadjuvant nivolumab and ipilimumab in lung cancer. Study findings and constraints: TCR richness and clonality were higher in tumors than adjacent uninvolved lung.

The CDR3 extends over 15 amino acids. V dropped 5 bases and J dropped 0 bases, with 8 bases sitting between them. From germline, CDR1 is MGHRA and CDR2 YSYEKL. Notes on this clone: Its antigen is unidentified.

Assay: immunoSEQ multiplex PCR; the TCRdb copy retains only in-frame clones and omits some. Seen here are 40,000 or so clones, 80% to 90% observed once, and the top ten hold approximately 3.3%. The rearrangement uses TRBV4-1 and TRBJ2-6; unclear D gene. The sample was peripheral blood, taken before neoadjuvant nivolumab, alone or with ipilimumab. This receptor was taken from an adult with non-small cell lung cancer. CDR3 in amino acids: CASSYTSSGANVLTF. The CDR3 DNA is TGCGCCAGCAGCTACACCTCCTCTGGGGCCAACGTCCTGACTTTC.